These 4 T cell receptor beta chains share one sample of origin, sequenced in a study of prognosis after radiotherapy for stage I lung cancer. Amplification of the TCR beta CDR3 (from genomic DNA) was done by two-round multiplex PCR. Primers were specific to each TRBV and TRBJ gene in first-round PCR. In TCRdb, the multiplex PCR reads were re-called with MiXCR into one record per CDR3 protein. The sample includes about 31,000 distinct CDR3 sequences, about 32% of them seen just once. The material sequenced was PBMCs, taken before or after stereotactic body radiation therapy (not recorded which). These receptors were collected from a donor aged 50 or older with non-small cell lung cancer.

This clonotype was found many times. The rearrangement joins TRBV5-6 to TRBJ1-5, with a weak D call TRBD1 (5 bases). Germline V gene lookup returns CDR1 SGHDT and CDR2 YYEEEE. Trimming shortened V by 4 bases and J by 0 bases, and 14 bases separated the two germline ends. The CDR3 consists of 16 residues. CDR3 DNA: TGTGCCAGCAGCCGAGGGGCGGCTTATAGCAATCAGCCCCAGCATTTT. Protein sequence: CASSRGAAYSNQPQHF.

Notes on this clonotype: A read error may be the cause here, since a much bigger clone is one base away. The gene calls are TRBV20-1 and TRBJ2-5, with 7 bases aligning to TRBD2. The germline V gene has CDR1 DFQATT and CDR2 SNEGSKA (reference sequence). The CDR3 is made up of 15 amino acids. CDR3 amino acids: CSAPDRTSAQDTQYF. In DNA form, the CDR3 reads TGCAGTGCTCCTGATCGTACTAGCGCCCAAGATACCCAGTACTTC.

This clonotype was found a few times. This chain links TRBV28 with TRBJ2-7; 9 nucleotides align to TRBD1. The CDR3 consists of 18 residues. Germline CDR1 and CDR2: MDHEN and SYDVKM. The V and J ends lost 2 bases and 0 bases, in that order; junction bases with no gene match: 11. This CDR3 is CASSLTIGTGSASYEQYF. CDR3 DNA sequence: TGTGCCAGCAGTTTAACAATTGGGACAGGGAGCGCCTCCTACGAGCAGTACTTC.

This clonotype was counted only a few times. The rearrangement joins TRBV10-2 to TRBJ1-1, with D unresolved. The germline gives CDR1 WSHSY, CDR2 SAAADI. Trimming pared 4 bases from V and 0 bases from J, leaving 3 bases between. CDR3 length equals 12 residues. The CDR3, as DNA: TGCGCCAGCAGTGTACTGAACACTGAAGCTTTCTTT. It yields the protein CASSVLNTEAFF.